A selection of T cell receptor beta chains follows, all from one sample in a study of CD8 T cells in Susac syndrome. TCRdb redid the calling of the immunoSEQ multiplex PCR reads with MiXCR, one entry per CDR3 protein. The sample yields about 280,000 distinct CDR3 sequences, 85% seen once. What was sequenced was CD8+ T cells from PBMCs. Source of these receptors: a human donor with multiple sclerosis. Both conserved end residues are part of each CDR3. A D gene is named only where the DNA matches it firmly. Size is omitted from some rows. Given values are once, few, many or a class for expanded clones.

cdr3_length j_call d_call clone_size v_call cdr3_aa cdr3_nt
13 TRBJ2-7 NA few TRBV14 CASSLVGRDEQYF TGTGCCAGCAGCCTGGTTGGACGGGACGAGCAGTACTTC
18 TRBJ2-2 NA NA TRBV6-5 CASSYSTRDITNTGELFF TGTGCCAGCAGTTACTCAACCCGGGACATTACGAACACCGGGGAGCTGTTTTTT
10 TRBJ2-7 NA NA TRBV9 CASSGAEQYF TGTGCCAGCAGCGGAGCCGAGCAGTACTTC
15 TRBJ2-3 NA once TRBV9 CASSVKAGATDTQYF TGTGCCAGCAGCGTAAAGGCGGGGGCCACAGATACGCAGTATTTT
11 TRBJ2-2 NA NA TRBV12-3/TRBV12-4 CASSPHGELFF TGTGCCAGCAGCCCCCACGGGGAGCTGTTTTTT
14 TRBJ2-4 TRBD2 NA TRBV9 CASSVEGREDIQYF TGTGCCAGCAGCGTAGAGGGGCGGGAGGACATTCAGTACTTC
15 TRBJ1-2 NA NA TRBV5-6 CASSLWEDRTIGYTF TGTGCCAGCAGCTTATGGGAAGACCGAACTATTGGCTACACCTTC
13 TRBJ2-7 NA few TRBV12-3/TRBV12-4 CASSLPGLYEQYF TGTGCCAGCAGTCTACCGGGACTTTACGAGCAGTACTTC
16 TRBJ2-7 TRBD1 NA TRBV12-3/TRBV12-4 CASSPITGTGAYEQYF TGTGCCAGCAGCCCTATTACCGGGACAGGGGCATACGAGCAGTACTTC
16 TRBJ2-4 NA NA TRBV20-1 CSARGRTGLAKNIQYF TGCAGTGCCAGGGGCCGGACGGGTCTAGCCAAAAACATTCAGTACTTC
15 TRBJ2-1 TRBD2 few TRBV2 CASSGTSGTYNEQFF TGTGCCAGCAGTGGGACTAGCGGGACCTACAATGAGCAGTTCTTC
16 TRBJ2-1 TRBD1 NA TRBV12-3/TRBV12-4 CASRRTGPGKGDEQFF TGTGCCAGCAGACGGACAGGCCCCGGGAAAGGCGATGAGCAGTTCTTC
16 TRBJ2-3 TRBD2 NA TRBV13 CASSSIAGDGQDTQYF TGTGCCAGCAGCTCCATAGCGGGAGACGGGCAAGATACGCAGTATTTT
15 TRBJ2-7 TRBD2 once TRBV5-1 CASSWGGSGSYEQYF TGCGCCAGCAGCTGGGGGGGTTCTGGGAGCTACGAGCAGTACTTC
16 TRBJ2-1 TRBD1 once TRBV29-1 CSVEPTGTGGSNEQFF TGCAGCGTTGAACCGACCGGGACAGGGGGGTCCAATGAGCAGTTCTTC
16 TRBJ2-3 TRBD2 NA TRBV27 CASSLGLDWGTDTQYF TGTGCCAGCAGTCTGGGACTAGATTGGGGCACAGATACGCAGTATTTT
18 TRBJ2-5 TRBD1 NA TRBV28 CASSLSRSNGQGEETQYF TGTGCCAGCAGTTTATCGCGCTCCAACGGACAGGGGGAGGAGACCCAGTACTTC
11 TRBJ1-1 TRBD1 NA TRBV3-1 CASGTGLEAFF TGTGCCAGCGGGACAGGGCTTGAAGCTTTCTTT
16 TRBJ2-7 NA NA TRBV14 CASSQDFPTGDYEQYF TGTGCCAGCAGCCAAGATTTCCCGACCGGAGACTACGAGCAGTACTTC
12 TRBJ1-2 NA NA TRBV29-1 CSVDEGIYGYTF TGCAGCGTCGACGAGGGAATCTATGGCTACACCTTC
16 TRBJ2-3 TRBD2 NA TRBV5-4 CASSFKREGHTDTQYF TGTGCCAGCAGCTTTAAGCGGGAGGGCCACACAGATACGCAGTATTTT
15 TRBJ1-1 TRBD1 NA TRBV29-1 CSVIPGQAYWTEVFF TGCAGCGTGATCCCGGGACAGGCTTATTGGACTGAAGTTTTCTTT
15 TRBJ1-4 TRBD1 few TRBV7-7 CASSLGQGTNEKLFF TGTGCTAGCAGCTTAGGACAGGGGACTAATGAAAAACTGTTTTTT
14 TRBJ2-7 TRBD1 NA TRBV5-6 CASSLLDRAPEQYF TGTGCCAGCAGCTTGCTTGACAGGGCTCCCGAGCAGTACTTC
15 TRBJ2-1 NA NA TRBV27 CASTEAGTAYDEQFF TGTGCCAGCACCGAAGCCGGGACGGCCTACGATGAGCAGTTCTTC
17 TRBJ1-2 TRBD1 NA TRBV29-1 CSVEADRVETEDYGYTF TGCAGCGTTGAAGCGGACAGGGTAGAGACGGAGGACTATGGCTACACCTTC
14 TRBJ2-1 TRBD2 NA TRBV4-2 CASSPSGRFDEQFF TGTGCCAGCAGCCCTAGCGGGAGGTTCGATGAGCAGTTCTTC
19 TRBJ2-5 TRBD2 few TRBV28 CASSSRTNKAGRYQETQYF TGTGCCAGCAGTTCCAGGACTAATAAAGCGGGACGGTACCAAGAGACCCAGTACTTC
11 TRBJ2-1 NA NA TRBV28 CASSLSDEQFF TGTGCCAGCAGCTTAAGCGATGAGCAGTTCTTC
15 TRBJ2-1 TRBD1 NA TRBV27 CASSSRDRVYNEQFF TGTGCCAGCAGTTCCCGGGACAGGGTGTACAATGAGCAGTTCTTC
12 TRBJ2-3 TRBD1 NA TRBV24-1 CATSGNRGFKYF TGTGCCACCAGTGGGAACAGGGGGTTCAAGTATTTT
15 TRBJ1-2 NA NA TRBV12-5 CASVGLSWTAIGYTF TGTGCTAGTGTTGGCCTCTCGTGGACGGCGATTGGCTACACCTTC
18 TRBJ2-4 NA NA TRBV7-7 CASSQRILYLLAKNIQYF TGTGCTAGCAGCCAGCGGATCTTATACCTACTAGCCAAAAACATTCAGTACTTC
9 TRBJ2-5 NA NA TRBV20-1 CSARSSQYF TGCAGTGCTAGGTCCTCCCAGTACTTC
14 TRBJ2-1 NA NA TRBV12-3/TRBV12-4 CASSWAARIQEQFF TGTGCCAGCAGTTGGGCCGCTAGGATACAAGAGCAGTTCTTC
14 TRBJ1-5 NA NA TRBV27 CASRPGHSNQPQHF TGTGCCAGCAGGCCGGGACACAGCAATCAGCCCCAGCATTTT
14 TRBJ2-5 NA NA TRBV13 CASSPRSGQETQYF TGTGCCAGCAGCCCGCGCTCGGGGCAAGAGACCCAGTACTTC
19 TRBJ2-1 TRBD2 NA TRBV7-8 CASSLDGLAEDPWDNEQFF TGTGCCAGCAGTTTGGATGGTCTAGCGGAAGACCCCTGGGACAATGAGCAGTTCTTC
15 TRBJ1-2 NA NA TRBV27 CASSLSEGTTYGYTF TGTGCCAGCAGTTTATCGGAGGGGACAACTTATGGCTACACCTTC
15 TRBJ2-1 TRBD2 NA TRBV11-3 CASSPASGGYDEQFF TGTGCCAGCAGCCCCGCTAGCGGGGGATACGATGAGCAGTTCTTC
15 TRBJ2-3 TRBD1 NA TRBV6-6 CASKGRGFRTDTQYF TGTGCCAGCAAGGGCAGGGGGTTCCGCACAGATACGCAGTATTTT
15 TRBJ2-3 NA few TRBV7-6 CASSPWDGGPDTQYF TGTGCCAGCAGCCCATGGGACGGGGGGCCGGATACGCAGTATTTT
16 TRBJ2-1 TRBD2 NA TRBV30 CAWRTSGRSAYNEQFF TGTGCCTGGAGGACTAGCGGGAGGTCCGCCTACAATGAGCAGTTCTTC
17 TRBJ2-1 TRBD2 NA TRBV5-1 CASSWGDSGVSYNEQFF TGCGCCAGCAGCTGGGGAGATAGCGGGGTCTCCTACAATGAGCAGTTCTTC
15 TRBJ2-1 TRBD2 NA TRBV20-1 CSARAAGGTYNEQFF TGCAGTGCTAGAGCAGCGGGAGGGACCTACAATGAGCAGTTCTTC
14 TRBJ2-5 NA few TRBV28 CASSPQDWEETQYF TGTGCCAGCAGTCCTCAGGACTGGGAAGAGACCCAGTACTTC
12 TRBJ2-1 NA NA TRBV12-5 CATNEWGKEQFF TGTGCTACCAACGAATGGGGTAAGGAGCAGTTCTTC
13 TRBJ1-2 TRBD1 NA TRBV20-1 CSAYGQGRGGYTF TGCAGTGCTTATGGACAGGGGCGAGGTGGCTACACCTTC
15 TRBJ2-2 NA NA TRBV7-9 CASIPATENTGEPFF TGTGCCAGCATCCCCGCGACAGAGAACACCGGGGAGCCGTTTTTT
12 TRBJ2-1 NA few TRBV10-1 CASSELRGEQFF TGCGCCAGCAGTGAGCTCAGGGGAGAGCAGTTCTTC
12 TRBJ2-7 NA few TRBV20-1 CSARDPGYEQYF TGCAGTGCTAGAGATCCCGGCTACGAGCAGTACTTC
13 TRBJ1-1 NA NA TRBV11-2 CASSLAGLEEAFF TGTGCCAGCAGCTTAGCCGGGCTGGAAGAAGCTTTCTTT
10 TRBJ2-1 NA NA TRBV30 CAWSRIEQFF TGTGCCTGGAGTAGGATTGAGCAGTTCTTC
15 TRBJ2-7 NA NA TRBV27 CASSGGTLSSYEQYF TGTGCCAGCAGCGGCGGGACACTGAGCTCCTACGAGCAGTACTTC
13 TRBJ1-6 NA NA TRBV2 CASSEATNSPLHF TGTGCCAGCAGTGAAGCCACCAATTCACCCCTCCACTTT
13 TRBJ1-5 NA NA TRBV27 CASRDGNNQPQHF TGTGCCAGCAGAGACGGTAACAATCAGCCCCAGCATTTT